The source of this T cell receptor (beta chain) is a study of vaccination and CD4 T cells after COVID-19 (dated 2022 in TCRdb). Study-level background: Convalescent patients had a positive SARS-CoV-2 result on nasal swab PCR, and of these patients, several had mild disease and one had severe disease. Post-COVID blood samples were collected from convalescent patients a median of around 96 days after diagnosis, with a range of about 30 to 170 days. The time from the second vaccine dose to post-vaccine blood sampling had a median of roughly 70 days and ranged from about 14 to 250 days. Participants received two doses of either the Pfizer-BioNTech BNT162b2 vaccine (n=8) or the Moderna mRNA-1273 vaccine (n=2). In the convalescent cohort there were six males and four females, among whom were two Hispanic individuals, seven Caucasians, two Asians and one multiracial person. Overlapping spike peptide pools from SARS-CoV-2 and from the common cold coronaviruses HCoV-NL63, HCoV-OC43 and HCoV-229E were used as culture stimuli. In control cultures, a CEFX viral epitope pool was used as positive control, an HIV-1 Nef peptide pool was used as negative control, or no peptide was added. The spike-specific CD4+ TCR repertoire was compared before and after mRNA vaccination in 10 to 11 COVID-19 convalescent patients and a handful of infection-naive healthy vaccine recipients. The paper's findings and limits, for the study overall: Among the post-vaccine SARS-CoV-2-reactive clones in convalescent patients, a median 86.3% showed up only after vaccination, which suggests vaccine-specific priming. The median count of SARS-CoV-2-reactive clonotypes went up from roughly 21 after infection to more than 30 after vaccination, although the change was not significant. Of the vaccine-specific clones in convalescent patients, 304 of 307, or nearly all, reacted only to SARS-CoV-2 spike and did not cross-react with common cold coronaviruses. The study included relatively few convalescent patients and did not analyze early timepoints after natural infection.

Its CDR3 holds 12 amino acids, cysteine through phenylalanine. The entry retains the CDR3 DNA only, 36 bases that are in frame from base 1. The CDR1 and CDR2 encoded by the germline V gene are SQVTM and ANQGSEA. Trimming takes 4 bases off V and 8 bases off J; junction bases not matched to a gene: 6. The library came from PCR. At the Johns Hopkins FTIC core, DNA from the cultured CD4+ T cells underwent TCR sequencing with the Oncomine TCR Beta short-read assay. Genomic DNA was extracted from the cultured CD4+ T cells with the QIAamp micro DNA kit. Oncomine TCR Beta libraries from cultured CD4+ T cells were pooled using unique dual indexes and sequenced on an Illumina iSeq 100. The authors' pipeline ran thus. Non-productive sequences were removed, and CDR3s that did not start with C, did not end with F or W, or were shorter than 7 amino acids were discarded. Antigen-specific clonotypes were identified using the MANAFEST web application through comparison of peptide-stimulated wells with reference and other culture wells. For a clone to be called positive, the clone needed an FDR below 0.05, an odds ratio above 5, and a productive frequency above 0.1% in at least two of three replicate wells. A clonotype was classed as cross-reactive if the clonotype showed significant expansion both in SARS-CoV-2 spike wells and in at least one common cold coronavirus spike condition. Using R version 3.6.1, CDR3 homology was evaluated through Levenshtein distances (stringdist) along with unrooted phylogenetic trees (ape). TCRdb reprocessed the public reads (quality trimming at Q25 with fastp, clone calling with MiXCR) and kept in-frame beta chains. Each record represents a unique CDR3 protein, reported with the most common genes and DNA among its rows. In this record, the V and J calls reflect TCRdb's handling and not the investigators' own analysis. This sample is represented by about 13,000 distinct CDR3 sequences; roughly 45% of them were singletons. Jointly, the top ten make up around 13% of the sample.

The sample's treatment or condition label is to be understood as: roughly 10-day PBMC culture with coronavirus spike peptide pools or control peptides (ViraFEST assay). The ViraFEST assay was used in the study, in which antigen-specific T cells were expanded with peptide pools and expanded clonotypes were subsequently identified by TCR sequencing. The convalescent patients' positive SARS-CoV-2 PCR tests fell between March and December 2020, which was before the Alpha, Beta and Delta variants emerged in the United States. Each well held approximately 2 million PBMCs cultured in IMDM containing about 5% human AB serum and around 10 IU/ml IL-2, with about 10 ug/ml peptide pools added. On days 3 and 7, half of the culture medium was replaced with fresh IL-2-containing medium. After 10 to 11 days of culture, CD4+ T cells were isolated by negative selection with the EasySep CD4+ T cell isolation kit. Ficoll-Paque Plus gradient centrifugation was used to isolate PBMCs from whole blood, and the isolated PBMCs were then either used fresh or cryopreserved at -140C. Triplicate wells were generally used for each culture condition.

In regard to this clonotype: The antigen this receptor binds is unknown. No base quality information exists; no much larger clone differs at one position.

The sample was CD4+ T cells from blood, cultured in vitro. The receptor was derived from a human donor who had recovered from COVID-19. The chain was built from TRBV29-1 and TRBJ1-2, with TRBD1 matching 8 junction bases. The DNA reads as follows: TGCAGCGTTGCGGACAGGGCGTCCGGCTACACCTTC. It specifies CSVADRASGYTF.